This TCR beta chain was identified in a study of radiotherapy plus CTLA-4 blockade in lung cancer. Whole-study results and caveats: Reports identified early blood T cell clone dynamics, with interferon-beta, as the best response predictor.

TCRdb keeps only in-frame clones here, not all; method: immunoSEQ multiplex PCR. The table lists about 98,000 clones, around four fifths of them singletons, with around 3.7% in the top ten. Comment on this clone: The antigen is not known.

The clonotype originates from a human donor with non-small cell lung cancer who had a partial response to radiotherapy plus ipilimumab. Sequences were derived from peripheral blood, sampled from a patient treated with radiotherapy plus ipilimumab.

The CDR3 here is CASSEARTNYGYTF. DNA for the CDR3: TGTGCCAGCAGTGAAGCCAGGACTAACTATGGCTACACCTTC. This chain connects TRBV2 to TRBJ1-2, with D hard to call. The V end was cut by 0 bases, the J end by 0 bases, with 5 bases between. This CDR3 region has 14 residues. The V gene's germline CDR1 is SNHLY and CDR2 FYNNEI.